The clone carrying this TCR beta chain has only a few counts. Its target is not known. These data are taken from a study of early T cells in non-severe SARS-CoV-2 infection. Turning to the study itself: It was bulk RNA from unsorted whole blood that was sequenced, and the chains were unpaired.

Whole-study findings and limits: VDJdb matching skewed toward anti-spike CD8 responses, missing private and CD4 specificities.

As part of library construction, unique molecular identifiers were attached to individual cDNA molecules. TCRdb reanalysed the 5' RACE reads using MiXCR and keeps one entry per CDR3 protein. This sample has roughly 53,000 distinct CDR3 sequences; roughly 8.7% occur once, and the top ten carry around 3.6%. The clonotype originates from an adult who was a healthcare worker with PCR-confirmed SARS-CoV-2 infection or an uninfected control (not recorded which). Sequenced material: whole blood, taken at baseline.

The CDR3 DNA reads TGCGCCAGTAAAAAACAGGTGGACAATGAGCAGTTCTTC. Protein: CASKKQVDNEQFF. V usage is TRBV10-2 and J usage is TRBJ2-1; a possible D gene is TRBD1 (5 bases). The CDR3 spans 13 residues. The V gene lost 9 bases and the J gene lost 5 bases, with 14 bases spanning the gap. Germline V lookup: CDR1 WSHSY, CDR2 SAAADI.